Listed below are T cell receptor beta chains from one sample, sequenced in a study of blood T cells in healthy people across ages. TCRdb used MiXCR to reprocess the 5' RACE reads, holding one entry per CDR3 protein. The sample shows 1 million or so distinct CDR3 sequences, almost 25% of them seen only once. These data were also reused for a study on T cells of mothers and their children.

The sequenced sample was blood. The receptors here all came from a girl aged 2-10 years in good health. The CDR3 runs from the conserved cysteine through the conserved F or W. The order of the fields is CDR3 protein, CDR3 DNA, D gene, V gene, J gene, clone size. A D gene is named only where the DNA matches it firmly. Size tells how often a clone was seen (once, few, many) or the class of an expanded clone, and some rows leave it out.

CASSLYGGGPTDTQYF	TGCGCCAGCAGCTTATACGGGGGAGGACCCACAGATACGCAGTATTTT	.	TRBV5-1	TRBJ2-3	few
CASSLLSGALTDTQYF	TGTGCCAGCAGCCTCCTTAGCGGGGCGCTCACAGATACGCAGTATTTT	TRBD2	TRBV7-2	TRBJ2-3	.
CASRRQPGNTIYF	TGTGCCAGCAGACGACAGCCTGGAAACACCATATATTTT	.	TRBV6-6	TRBJ1-3	.
CASSSTGRETQYF	TGTGCCAGCAGCTCGACAGGGCGAGAGACCCAGTACTTC	TRBD1	TRBV5-1	TRBJ2-5	many
CSASPGNAEAFF	TGCAGTGCTAGTCCAGGGAACGCTGAAGCTTTCTTT	.	TRBV20-1	TRBJ1-1	.
CASSPWDTTDTQYF	TGTGCCAGCAGCCCCTGGGACACAACAGATACGCAGTATTTT	.	TRBV11-2	TRBJ2-3	.
CAISDFTSGEKTQYF	TGTGCCATCAGTGACTTTACTAGCGGGGAGAAGACCCAGTACTTC	TRBD2	TRBV10-3	TRBJ2-5	few
CASHRGQETQYF	TGTGCCAGTCACAGGGGGCAAGAGACCCAGTACTTC	TRBD1	TRBV6-5	TRBJ2-5	few
CSARKTATDTQYF	TGCAGTGCTAGAAAAACTGCCACAGATACGCAGTATTTT	.	TRBV20-1	TRBJ2-3	few
CATSGEAVYGYTF	TGTGCCACCAGCGGAGAGGCAGTTTATGGCTACACCTTC	.	TRBV15	TRBJ1-2	few
CASHGQDRVGYTF	TGTGCCAGCCACGGACAGGACAGGGTTGGCTACACCTTC	TRBD1	TRBV27	TRBJ1-2	.
CASTPAATNEKLFF	TGTGCCAGCACCCCAGCTGCAACTAATGAAAAACTGTTTTTT	.	TRBV2	TRBJ1-4	few
CSFAGGSYNEQFF	TGCAGCTTCGCGGGGGGGTCCTACAATGAGCAGTTCTTC	TRBD2	TRBV29-1	TRBJ2-1	.
CASGGTSGGAVYNEQFF	TGTGCCAGCGGAGGGACTAGCGGGGGGGCCGTCTACAATGAGCAGTTCTTC	TRBD2	TRBV12-3/TRBV12-4	TRBJ2-1	.
CASSYDVAGHHYYEQYF	TGTGCCAGCAGTTACGATGTCGCGGGACATCATTATTACGAGCAGTACTTC	.	TRBV6-2/TRBV6-3	TRBJ2-7	.
CASSLAGLGWETQYF	TGTGCCAGCAGCTTGGCGGGGCTGGGCTGGGAGACCCAGTACTTC	.	TRBV5-6	TRBJ2-5	.
CASSQDVRTSDYNEQFF	TGCGCCAGCAGCCAAGATGTCCGGACTAGCGACTACAATGAGCAGTTCTTC	TRBD2	TRBV4-3	TRBJ2-1	.
CSARAGTGFREKLFF	TGCAGTGCTAGAGCCGGGACAGGGTTCCGGGAAAAACTGTTTTTT	TRBD1	TRBV20-1	TRBJ1-4	few
CASSVARGNTGELFF	TGTGCCAGCAGCGTAGCGCGCGGGAACACCGGGGAGCTGTTTTTT	.	TRBV9	TRBJ2-2	.
CASTPRQAAETQYF	TGTGCCAGCACCCCCCGACAGGCTGCAGAGACCCAGTACTTC	.	TRBV7-9	TRBJ2-5	.
CASSSQASSYNEQFF	TGCGCCAGCAGCTCGCAGGCCAGCTCCTACAATGAGCAGTTCTTC	.	TRBV5-1	TRBJ2-1	.
CASTPSGGAADTQYF	TGTGCCAGCACTCCTAGCGGGGGGGCCGCAGATACGCAGTATTTT	TRBD2	TRBV6-5	TRBJ2-3	few
CASSLVEEGKLFF	TGCGCCAGCAGCCTCGTGGAAGAGGGGAAACTGTTTTTT	.	TRBV5-1	TRBJ1-4	.
CSAMGDYEQYF	TGCAGTGCTATGGGGGACTACGAGCAGTACTTC	.	TRBV20-1	TRBJ2-7	.
CSVDSVLDTEAFF	TGCAGCGTTGATTCCGTACTCGACACTGAAGCTTTCTTT	.	TRBV29-1	TRBJ1-1	few
CASSLAGAKLFF	TGTGCCAGCAGTTTAGCAGGGGCCAAACTGTTTTTT	.	TRBV12-3/TRBV12-4	TRBJ1-4	.
CASTGLQGSNYGYTF	TGCGCCAGCACCGGATTACAAGGTTCTAACTATGGCTACACCTTC	.	TRBV5-1	TRBJ1-2	few
CSARDSDEQFF	TGCAGTGCTAGAGATTCGGATGAGCAGTTCTTC	.	TRBV20-1	TRBJ2-1	.
CASSEMWGFTGELFF	TGTGCCAGCAGTGAAATGTGGGGCTTCACCGGGGAGCTGTTTTTT	.	TRBV2	TRBJ2-2	.
CSARCDRASQGETQYF	TGCAGTGCTAGATGTGACAGGGCCTCACAAGGGGAGACCCAGTACTTC	TRBD1	TRBV20-1	TRBJ2-5	few
CASRASGTYNEQFF	TGTGCCAGCAGGGCCTCAGGGACCTACAATGAGCAGTTCTTC	.	TRBV9	TRBJ2-1	.
CSAEGGSSGGHGETQYF	TGTAGCGCCGAAGGGGGGTCTAGCGGGGGCCATGGGGAGACCCAGTACTTC	TRBD2	TRBV29-1	TRBJ2-5	few
CASRSGQGNTDTQYF	TGTGCCAGTAGATCGGGGCAGGGTAATACAGATACGCAGTATTTT	.	TRBV19	TRBJ2-3	.
CASSRLESGVYGYTF	TGCGCCAGCAGCCGTCTGGAGTCGGGTGTCTATGGCTACACCTTC	.	TRBV4-1	TRBJ1-2	.
CASQGDRAEKLFF	TGTGCCAGCCAGGGGGACCGGGCGGAAAAACTGTTTTTT	TRBD1	TRBV11-2	TRBJ1-4	few
CASSHRGVETQYF	TGTGCCAGCAGTCACAGGGGGGTAGAGACCCAGTACTTC	TRBD1	TRBV28	TRBJ2-5	few
CASSRGLSNEKLFF	TGTGCCAGCAGCCGAGGGCTGAGTAATGAAAAACTGTTTTTT	.	TRBV12-3/TRBV12-4	TRBJ1-4	few
CASSTLNQGGETQYF	TGTGCCAGCAGTACTTTAAACCAGGGTGGGGAGACCCAGTACTTC	.	TRBV28	TRBJ2-5	few
CASSYSGTHNEKLFF	TGTGCCAGCAGTTACTCCGGGACACACAATGAAAAACTGTTTTTT	.	TRBV6-5	TRBJ1-4	.
CASSSPTSGAWNEQFF	TGTGCCAGCAGTTCCCCTACTAGCGGAGCATGGAATGAGCAGTTCTTC	TRBD2	TRBV27	TRBJ2-1	many
CASRRDSGYGYTF	TGTGCCAGCAGAAGGGACAGTGGCTATGGCTACACCTTC	TRBD1	TRBV12-3/TRBV12-4	TRBJ1-2	.
CASSYSGISGANVLTF	TGTGCCAGCAGTTACTCTGGCATATCTGGGGCCAACGTCCTGACTTTC	.	TRBV6-2/TRBV6-3	TRBJ2-6	.
CSARVRGFGLGEKLFF	TGCAGTGCTAGAGTAAGGGGTTTTGGGTTAGGTGAAAAACTGTTTTTT	.	TRBV20-1	TRBJ1-4	few
CASSYDDRSRSGNTIYF	TGTGCCAGCAGTTACGACGACCGATCTCGCTCTGGAAACACCATATATTTT	.	TRBV6-2/TRBV6-3	TRBJ1-3	many
CASSNRGIPYEQYF	TGTGCCAGCTCGAACAGGGGCATCCCCTACGAGCAGTACTTC	TRBD1	TRBV6-5	TRBJ2-7	.
CASWTSGGPNQETQYF	TGTGCCAGTTGGACTAGCGGGGGGCCTAACCAAGAGACCCAGTACTTC	TRBD2	TRBV27	TRBJ2-5	few
CSVVTGARGYTF	TGCAGCGTTGTGACAGGGGCCCGGGGCTACACCTTC	TRBD1	TRBV29-1	TRBJ1-2	.
CATNEKGDPSQPQHF	TGTGCCACCAACGAGAAGGGGGATCCCAGTCAGCCCCAGCATTTT	.	TRBV2	TRBJ1-5	.
CASSSRSGGHTDTQYF	TGTGCCAGCAGCTCCCGCTCAGGGGGCCACACAGATACGCAGTATTTT	TRBD1	TRBV7-6	TRBJ2-3	few
CASSFTTGMNTEAFF	TGTGCCAGCAGCTTTACGACAGGGATGAACACTGAAGCTTTCTTT	TRBD1	TRBV7-9	TRBJ1-1	.
CASSNSLSGRGPDTQYF	TGTGCCAGCAGCAACAGCCTTAGCGGGAGGGGGCCAGATACGCAGTATTTT	TRBD2	TRBV12-3/TRBV12-4	TRBJ2-3	few
CSVEGGPYYYGYTF	TGCAGCGTCGAAGGGGGCCCTTATTACTATGGCTACACCTTC	TRBD1	TRBV29-1	TRBJ1-2	few
CSVGRPIQYF	TGCAGCGTTGGAAGACCCATACAGTACTTC	.	TRBV29-1	TRBJ2-7	few
CATSDWGTSETQYF	TGTGCCACCAGTGATTGGGGCACAAGTGAGACCCAGTACTTC	.	TRBV24-1	TRBJ2-5	.
CASSPRLAGPPDTQYF	TGTGCCAGCAGCCCCCGACTAGCGGGGCCCCCAGATACGCAGTATTTT	TRBD2	TRBV13	TRBJ2-3	.